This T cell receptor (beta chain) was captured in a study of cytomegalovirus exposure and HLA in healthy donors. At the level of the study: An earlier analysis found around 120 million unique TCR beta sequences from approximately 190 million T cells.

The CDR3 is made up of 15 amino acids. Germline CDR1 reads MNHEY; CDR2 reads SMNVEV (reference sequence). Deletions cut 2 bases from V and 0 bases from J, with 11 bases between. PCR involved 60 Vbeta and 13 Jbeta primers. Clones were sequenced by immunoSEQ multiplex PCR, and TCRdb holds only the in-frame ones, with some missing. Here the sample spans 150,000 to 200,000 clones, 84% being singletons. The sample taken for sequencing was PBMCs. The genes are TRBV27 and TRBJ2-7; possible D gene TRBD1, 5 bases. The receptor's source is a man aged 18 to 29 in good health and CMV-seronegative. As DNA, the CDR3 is TGTGCCAGCAGTTTAACAGGCAGTAGCTCCTACGAGCAGTACTTC. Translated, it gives CASSLTGSSSYEQYF.